The 9 T cell receptor beta chains given below trace back to one sample, sequenced in a study of cytomegalovirus exposure and HLA in healthy donors. PCR was performed using 60 Vbeta and 13 Jbeta primers. TCRdb's copy holds only in-frame clones and misses some; the assay was immunoSEQ multiplex PCR. The sample contains 200,000 to 250,000 clones, roughly 89% of which appear only once. Sequencing used PBMCs. These receptors originate from a woman between 18 and 29 years old in good health and CMV-seronegative.

The chain couples TRBV30 to TRBJ1-2, with D uncertain. This CDR3 comprises 12 residues. Trimming took off 2 bases at V and 5 bases at J, with 9 bases between the two ends. Germline V CDR1 and CDR2: GTSNPN, SVGIG (reference sequence). The CDR3 is CAWSPHGYGYTF. For the CDR3, the DNA is TGTGCCTGGAGTCCCCACGGGTATGGCTACACCTTC.

This clone was seen a few times. This chain joins TRBV6-1 and TRBJ1-5; no definite D call. CDR3 length: 16 amino acids. The V end was cut by 0 bases, the J end by 1 base, with 10 bases between. From germline, CDR1 is MNHNS and CDR2 SASEGT. The CDR3: CASSEAPRFSNQPQHF. The CDR3 DNA reads TGTGCCAGCAGTGAAGCGCCCAGGTTCAGCAATCAGCCCCAGCATTTT.

The V call is TRBV5-8, the J call TRBJ2-2; 7 positions match TRBD2. CDR1 is SGHTS and CDR2 is YDEGEE in the germline V gene. This CDR3 is 17 amino acids long. The junction had 10 bases not matched to a gene; V was cut back by 4 bases and J by 1 base. The CDR3 protein is CASSPLLASKNTGELFF. Here the CDR3 DNA reads TGTGCCAGCAGCCCCTTACTAGCGTCTAAGAACACCGGGGAGCTGTTTTTT.

The genes are TRBV5-1 and TRBJ2-2; perhaps TRBD2 as D (6 bases). Trimming stripped 9 bases from V and 2 bases from J, with 14 bases between. The length of the CDR3 is 14 residues. The germline V gene encodes CDR1 SGHRS and CDR2 YFSETQ. Here the CDR3 reads CATLEGGNTGELFF. In nucleotides, the CDR3 is TGCGCCACCCTTGAGGGAGGAAACACCGGGGAGCTGTTTTTT.

The gene calls are TRBV10-2 and TRBJ1-1; D is ambiguous. This CDR3 has 12 amino acids. CDR1 WSHSY and CDR2 SAAADI come from the germline V gene. V lost 8 bases and J 3 bases, leaving 10 bases between the germline ends. CDR3 in amino acids: CASAVTYTEAFF. The CDR3 nucleotides are TGCGCCAGCGCGGTGACTTACACTGAAGCTTTCTTT.

The rearrangement joins TRBV5-1 to TRBJ1-1; D remains unclear. The CDR3 length is 12 residues. V was trimmed by 4 bases and J by 6 bases, leaving 10 bases between them. The V gene's germline CDR1 is SGHRS and CDR2 YFSETQ. DNA for the CDR3: TGCGCCAGCAGCCCATTTGGGCCTGAAGCTTTCTTT. Residues: CASSPFGPEAFF.

This clone was counted a few times. J is TRBJ1-2 and V is TRBV9, with D uncertain. The germline V gene encodes CDR1 SGDLS and CDR2 YYNGEE. Trimming cost V 4 bases and J 0 bases, with 10 bases left between them. The CDR3 spans 14 residues. CDR3 coding DNA: TGTGCCAGCAGCACCGCCCTAGCTAACTATGGCTACACCTTC. It encodes CASSTALANYGYTF.

The chain couples TRBV10-2 to TRBJ1-1; 8 bases are a match to TRBD1. Trimming cost V 5 bases and J 5 bases; bases outside gene matches: 7. The CDR3 length is 14 residues. Germline assignment: CDR1 WSHSY and CDR2 SAAADI. Here the CDR3 reads CASSSQGALTEAFF. The DNA for the CDR3 is TGCGCCAGCAGTTCCCAGGGGGCGCTGACTGAAGCTTTCTTT.

The chain recombines TRBV9 with TRBJ2-3; 10 nucleotides align to TRBD2. V lost 2 bases, J lost 3 bases, and 6 bases stayed unmatched. The CDR3 loop spans 16 amino acids. The germline V gene has CDR1 SGDLS and CDR2 YYNGEE. DNA of the CDR3: TGTGCCAGCAGCGTCAGCATTAGCGGGAGGACAGATACGCAGTATTTT. Amino acids: CASSVSISGRTDTQYF.